This entry concerns a single TCR beta chain. The sample is drawn from a study of T cell responses to AZD1222 COVID-19 vaccine. Second-dose intervals of approximately 4 or approximately 12 weeks were pooled. The table came from immunoSEQ multiplex PCR; TCRdb's copy has only in-frame clones and leaves some out. The table lists approximately 150,000 clones, approximately 90% of them singletons, with under 1.5% in the top ten. The V gene's germline CDR1 is SGHVS and CDR2 FQNEAQ. Trimming shortened V by 2 bases and J by 1 base, and 18 bases separated the two germline ends. The CDR3 extends over 17 amino acids.

The TCR was taken from an adult who received the AZD1222 COVID-19 vaccine. Sequences were derived from peripheral blood, sampled 28 days after the second AZD1222 dose. The chain combines TRBV7-8 with TRBJ2-7; no reliable D call. The CDR3 sequence: CASSLWRPPAVSYEQYF. As DNA, the CDR3 is TGTGCCAGCAGCTTATGGCGACCCCCCGCGGTTTCCTACGAGCAGTACTTC.